Each of the 8 T cell receptor beta chains below was sequenced from the same sample in a study of blood T cell repertoires in COVID-19. The data were produced by immunoSEQ multiplex PCR, yet TCRdb's version contains in-frame clones alone and is incomplete. The sample lists 200,000 or so clones, approximately 90% occurring once. The sequenced sample consisted of PBMCs or T cells enriched from blood (not recorded which). The receptors come from a woman in her 30s who had recovered from COVID-19.

The genes are TRBV5-4 and TRBJ2-5; D is unresolved. V was pared by 4 bases and J by 5 bases, with 21 bases between. The CDR3 has 16 residues. The germline gives CDR1 SGHNT, CDR2 YYREEE (reference sequence). DNA of the CDR3: TGTGCCAGCAGCCCCTCTGGGCAGGCCCTCCGGGAGACCCAGTACTTC. Its protein product is CASSPSGQALRETQYF.

This rearrangement joins TRBV10-3 to TRBJ2-2, with TRBD1 matching over 7 bases. V gave up 3 bases and J gave up 4 bases; unmatched junction bases: 5. Germline CDR1 and CDR2: ENHRY and SYGVKD. CDR3 length equals 15 residues. The CDR3 loop is CAISDRDRATGELFF. CDR3 nucleotide sequence: TGTGCCATCAGTGACCGCGACAGGGCCACCGGGGAGCTGTTTTTT.

This clone was detected a few times. The chain employs TRBV7-9 and TRBJ2-2, with 12 nucleotides matching TRBD2. The CDR3 length is 15 residues. The germline V gene encodes CDR1 SEHNR and CDR2 FQNEAQ (reference sequence). The V and J ends lost 5 bases and 7 bases, in that order; junction bases with no gene match: 5. CDR3 loop: CASSPLAGGLGELFF. CDR3 nucleotide sequence: TGTGCCAGCAGCCCACTAGCGGGGGGCCTCGGGGAGCTGTTTTTT.

For the CDR3, the DNA is TGTGCCAGCAGCCCTCAGGGAATCGGGAATCAGCCCCAGCATTTT. It codes for CASSPQGIGNQPQHF. The chain recombines TRBV7-9 with TRBJ1-5; the D gene is possibly TRBD1 (5 bases). The CDR3 totals 15 residues. Germline values: CDR1 SEHNR, CDR2 FQNEAQ (reference sequence). Trimming removed 5 bases from V and 4 bases from J, with 15 bases in between.

This clone was detected a few times. The CDR3 reads CAWSVIAASPLHF. The CDR3 DNA reads as TGTGCCTGGAGTGTAATAGCAGCATCACCCCTCCACTTT. The rearrangement joins TRBV30 to TRBJ1-6, with no clear D. V was shortened by 0 bases and J by 10 bases, with 10 bases between the two germline ends. The germline V gene encodes CDR1 GTSNPN and CDR2 SVGIG (reference sequence). The CDR3 is 13 residues long.

CDR3 protein: CASSNPDAGVNTQYF. CDR3 DNA sequence: TGTGCCAGCAGCAACCCGGACGCGGGGGTTAATACGCAGTATTTT. V usage is TRBV5-6 and J usage is TRBJ2-3, with 7 bases aligning to TRBD2. After removal of 4 bases from V and 7 bases from J, the junction contained 12 bases not matched to a gene. The V gene's germline CDR1 is SGHDT and CDR2 YYEEEE. There are 15 residues in the CDR3. The full variable domain, completed using reference TRBV5-6 and TRBJ2-3, is DAGVTQSPTHLIKTRGQQVTLRCSPKSGHDTVSWYQQALGQGPQFIFQYYEEEERQRGNFPDRFSGHQFPNYSSELNVNALLLGDSALYLCASSNPDAGVNTQYFGPGTRLTVL.

V gene TRBV3-1 (or the pseudogene TRBV3-2) combines with J gene TRBJ1-3; D is ambiguous. Germline CDR1 LGHDT, CDR2 YNNKEL (reference sequence). The CDR3 consists of 13 residues. Trimming left V 0 bases short and J 5 bases short, with 5 bases between. CDR3 in DNA: TGTGCCAGCAGCCAAGATAGAAGAAACACCATATATTTT. This gives the protein CASSQDRRNTIYF.

The chain joins TRBV19 to TRBJ1-1; a possible D gene is TRBD1 (6 bases). The CDR3 loop spans 14 amino acids. V was clipped by 9 bases and J by 4 bases, with 18 bases between them. The germline CDR1 and CDR2 sequences are LNHDA and SQIVND (reference sequence). The CDR3 DNA reads as TGTGCCAGCACCGCAGGGGATGAGGTCACTGAAGCTTTCTTT. It is translated as CASTAGDEVTEAFF.